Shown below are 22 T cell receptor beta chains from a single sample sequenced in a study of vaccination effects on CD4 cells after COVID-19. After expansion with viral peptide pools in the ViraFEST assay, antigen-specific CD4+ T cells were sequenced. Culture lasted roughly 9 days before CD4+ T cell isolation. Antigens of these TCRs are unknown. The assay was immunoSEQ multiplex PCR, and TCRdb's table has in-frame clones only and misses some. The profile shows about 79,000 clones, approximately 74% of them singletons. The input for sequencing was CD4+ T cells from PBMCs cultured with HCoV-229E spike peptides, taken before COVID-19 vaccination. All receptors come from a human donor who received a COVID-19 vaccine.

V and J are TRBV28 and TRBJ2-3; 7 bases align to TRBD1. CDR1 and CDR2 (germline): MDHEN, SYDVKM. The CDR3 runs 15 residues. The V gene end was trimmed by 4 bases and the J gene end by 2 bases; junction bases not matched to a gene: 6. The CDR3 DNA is TGTGCCAGCAGTTCCCCGGGACAGTCCACAGATACGCAGTATTTT. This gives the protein CASSSPGQSTDTQYF.

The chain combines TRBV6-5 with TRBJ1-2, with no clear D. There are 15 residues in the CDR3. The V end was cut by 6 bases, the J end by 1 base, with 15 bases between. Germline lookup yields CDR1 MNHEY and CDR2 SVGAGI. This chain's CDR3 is CASREAGRDNYGYTF. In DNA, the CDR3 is TGTGCCAGCAGGGAGGCCGGGAGGGATAACTATGGCTACACCTTC.

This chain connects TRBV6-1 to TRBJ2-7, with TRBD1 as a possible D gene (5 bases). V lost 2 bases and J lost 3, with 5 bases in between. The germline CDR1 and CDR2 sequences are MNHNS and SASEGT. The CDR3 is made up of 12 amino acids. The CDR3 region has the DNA TGTGCCAGCAGTGAACAGGGCTACGAGCAGTACGTC. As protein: CASSEQGYEQYV.

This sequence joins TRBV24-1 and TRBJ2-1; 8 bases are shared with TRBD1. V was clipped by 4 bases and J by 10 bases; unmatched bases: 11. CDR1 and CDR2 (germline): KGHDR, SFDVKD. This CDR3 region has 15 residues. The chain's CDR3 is CATSDPTSDRGEQFF. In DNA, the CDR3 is TGTGCCACCAGTGACCCCACGTCCGACAGGGGAGAGCAGTTCTTC.

The CDR3 nucleotides read TGTGCCAGCAGTGAGGGCAGCTATGGCTACACCTTC. Amino acids: CASSEGSYGYTF. The chain links TRBV2 to TRBJ1-2; D remains ambiguous. Trimming shortened V by 3 bases and J by 4 bases, and 6 bases separated the two germline ends. This CDR3 comprises 12 residues. Germline values: CDR1 SNHLY, CDR2 FYNNEI.

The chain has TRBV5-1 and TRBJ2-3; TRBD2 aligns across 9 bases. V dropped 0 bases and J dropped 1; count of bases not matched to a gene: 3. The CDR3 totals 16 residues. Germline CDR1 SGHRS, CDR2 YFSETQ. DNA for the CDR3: TGCGCCAGCAGCTTGGTTCCTAGCGGGGGCACAGATACGCAGTATTTT. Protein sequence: CASSLVPSGGTDTQYF.

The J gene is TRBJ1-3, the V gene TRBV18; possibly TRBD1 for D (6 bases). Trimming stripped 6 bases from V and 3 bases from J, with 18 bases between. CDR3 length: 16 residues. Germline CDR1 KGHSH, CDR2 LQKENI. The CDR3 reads CASSSSDSKYGNTIYF. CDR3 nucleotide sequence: TGTGCCAGCTCGTCCTCGGACAGTAAATATGGAAACACCATATATTTT.

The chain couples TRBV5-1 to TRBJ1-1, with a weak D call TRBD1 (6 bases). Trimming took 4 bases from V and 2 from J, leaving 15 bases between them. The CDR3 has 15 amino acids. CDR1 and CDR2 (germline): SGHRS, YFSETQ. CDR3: CASSLTGHSNTEAFF. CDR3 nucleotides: TGCGCCAGCAGCCTCACGGGACACTCCAACACTGAAGCTTTCTTT.

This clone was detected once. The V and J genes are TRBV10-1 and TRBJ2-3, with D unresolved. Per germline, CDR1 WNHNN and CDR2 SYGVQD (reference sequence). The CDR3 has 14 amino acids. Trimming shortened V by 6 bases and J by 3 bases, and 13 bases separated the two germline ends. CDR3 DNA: TGCGCCAGCAGCTTAGATGTGCTTACAGATACGCAGTATTTT. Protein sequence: CASSLDVLTDTQYF.

The CDR3 nucleotides are TGTGCCTGGAGTGCTACAGGGGGTTTGCGGGAGCAGTACGTC. Translation gives CAWSATGGLREQYV. The J gene is TRBJ2-7, the V gene TRBV30; 8 bases are shared with TRBD1. This CDR3 comprises 14 residues. From germline, CDR1 is GTSNPN and CDR2 SVGIG (reference sequence). J lost 7 bases, V lost 1 base, and 9 bases had no gene match.

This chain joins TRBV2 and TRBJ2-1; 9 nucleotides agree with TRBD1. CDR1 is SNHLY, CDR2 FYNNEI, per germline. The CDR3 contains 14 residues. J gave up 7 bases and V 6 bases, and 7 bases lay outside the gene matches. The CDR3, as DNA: TGTGCCAGCAGACTAACACAGGGGGCGAATGAGCAGTTCTTC. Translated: CASRLTQGANEQFF.

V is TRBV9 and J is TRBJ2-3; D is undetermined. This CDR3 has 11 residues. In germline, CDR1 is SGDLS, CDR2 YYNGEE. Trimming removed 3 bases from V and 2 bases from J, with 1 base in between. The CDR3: CASSATDTQYF. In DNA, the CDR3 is TGTGCCAGCAGCGCCACAGATACGCAGTATTTT.

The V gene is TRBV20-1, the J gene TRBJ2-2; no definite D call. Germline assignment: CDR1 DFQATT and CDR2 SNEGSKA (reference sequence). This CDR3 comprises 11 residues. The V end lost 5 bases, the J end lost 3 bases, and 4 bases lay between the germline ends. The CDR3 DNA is TGCAGTGCTCGGGACACCGGGGAGCTGTTTTTT. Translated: CSARDTGELFF.

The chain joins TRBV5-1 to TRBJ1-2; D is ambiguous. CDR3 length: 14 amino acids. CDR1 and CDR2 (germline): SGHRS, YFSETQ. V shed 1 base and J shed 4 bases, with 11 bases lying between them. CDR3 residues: CASSLLGGFYGYTF. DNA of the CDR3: TGCGCCAGCAGCTTGTTAGGTGGTTTCTATGGCTACACCTTC.

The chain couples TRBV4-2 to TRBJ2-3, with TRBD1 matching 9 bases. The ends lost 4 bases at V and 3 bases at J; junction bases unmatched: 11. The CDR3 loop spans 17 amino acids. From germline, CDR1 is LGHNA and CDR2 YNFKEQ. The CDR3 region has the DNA TGTGCCAGCAGCCGATCACAGGGGGCATCGAAGACAGATACGCAGTATTTT. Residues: CASSRSQGASKTDTQYF.

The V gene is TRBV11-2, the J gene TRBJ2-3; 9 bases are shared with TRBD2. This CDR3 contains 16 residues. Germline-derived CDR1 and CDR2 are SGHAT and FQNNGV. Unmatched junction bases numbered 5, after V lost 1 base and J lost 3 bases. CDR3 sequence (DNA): TGTGCCAGCAGCTTAGGTGGACTAGCGTTAACAGATACGCAGTATTTT. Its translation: CASSLGGLALTDTQYF.

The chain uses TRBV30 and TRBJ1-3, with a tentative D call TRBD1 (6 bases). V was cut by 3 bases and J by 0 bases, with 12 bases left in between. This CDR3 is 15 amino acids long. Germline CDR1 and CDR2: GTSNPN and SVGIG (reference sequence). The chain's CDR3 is CAWRGQSPSGNTIYF. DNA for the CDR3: TGTGCCTGGAGAGGACAGTCCCCCTCTGGAAACACCATATATTTT.

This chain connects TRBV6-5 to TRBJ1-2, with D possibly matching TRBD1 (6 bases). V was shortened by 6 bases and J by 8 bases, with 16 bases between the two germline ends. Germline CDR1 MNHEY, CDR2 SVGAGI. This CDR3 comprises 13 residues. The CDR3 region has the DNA TGTGCCAGCAGCGAGACAGGTCGGAGAGGCTACACCTTC. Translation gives CASSETGRRGYTF.

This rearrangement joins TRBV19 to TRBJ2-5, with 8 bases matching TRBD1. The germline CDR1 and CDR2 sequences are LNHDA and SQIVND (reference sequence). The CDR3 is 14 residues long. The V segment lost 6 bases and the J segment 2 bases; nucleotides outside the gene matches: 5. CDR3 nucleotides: TGTGCCAGTAGAAATCAGGGGGCGCAAGAGACCCAGTACTTC. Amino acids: CASRNQGAQETQYF. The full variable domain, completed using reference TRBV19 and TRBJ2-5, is DGGITQSPKYLFRKEGQNVTLSCEQNLNHDAMYWYRQDPGQGLRLIYYSQIVNDFQKGDIAEGYSVSREKKESFPLTVTSAQKNPTAFYLCASRNQGAQETQYFGPGTRLLVL.

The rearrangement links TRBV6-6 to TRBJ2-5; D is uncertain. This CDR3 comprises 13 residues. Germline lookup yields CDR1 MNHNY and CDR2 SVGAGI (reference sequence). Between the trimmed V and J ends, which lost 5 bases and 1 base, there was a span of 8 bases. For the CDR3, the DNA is TGTGCCAGCAGTCCCTGGGCCCAAGAGACCCAGTACTTC. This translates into CASSPWAQETQYF.

The CDR3 bases are TGTGCCAGCAGCCAAGAGCCACTTTTAATCTCCTACAATGAGCAGTTCTTC. Residues: CASSQEPLLISYNEQFF. V usage is TRBV4-2 and J usage is TRBJ2-1; no clear D gene. V was clipped by 0 bases and J by 0 bases, with 12 bases between them. The CDR3 loop spans 17 amino acids. Germline CDR1 is LGHNA and CDR2 is YNFKEQ.

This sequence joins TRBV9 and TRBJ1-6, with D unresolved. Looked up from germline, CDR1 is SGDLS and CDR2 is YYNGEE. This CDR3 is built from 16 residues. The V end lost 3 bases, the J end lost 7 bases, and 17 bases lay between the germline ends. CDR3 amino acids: CASSARASPGNSPLHF. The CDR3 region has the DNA TGTGCCAGCAGCGCCCGGGCTTCCCCTGGGAATTCACCCCTCCACTTT. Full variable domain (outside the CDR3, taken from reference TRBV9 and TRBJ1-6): DSGVTQTPKHLITATGQRVTLRCSPRSGDLSVYWYQQSLDQGLQFLIQYYNGEERAKGNILERFSAQQFPDLHSELNLSSLELGDSALYFCASSARASPGNSPLHFGNGTRLTVT.